This TCR beta chain comes out of a study of control samples from healthy donors and cancer patients. With 6 bases removed from V and 3 bases from J, the gap between germline ends came to 18 bases. The CDR3 runs to 15 residues. CDR1 is MDHEN and CDR2 is SYDVKM in the germline V gene. The assay was immunoSEQ multiplex PCR, and TCRdb's table has in-frame clones only and misses some. The sample has 150,000 to 200,000 clones; nearly 90% are singletons. V is TRBV28 and J is TRBJ2-7, with a weak D call TRBD2 (6 bases). This TCR was recovered from a woman aged 45-59 years in good health. The sequenced material came from blood. As DNA, the CDR3 is TGTGCCAGCAGCCTCCCGACTAGTCGGGGCTACGAGCAGTACTTC. Its translation: CASSLPTSRGYEQYF.